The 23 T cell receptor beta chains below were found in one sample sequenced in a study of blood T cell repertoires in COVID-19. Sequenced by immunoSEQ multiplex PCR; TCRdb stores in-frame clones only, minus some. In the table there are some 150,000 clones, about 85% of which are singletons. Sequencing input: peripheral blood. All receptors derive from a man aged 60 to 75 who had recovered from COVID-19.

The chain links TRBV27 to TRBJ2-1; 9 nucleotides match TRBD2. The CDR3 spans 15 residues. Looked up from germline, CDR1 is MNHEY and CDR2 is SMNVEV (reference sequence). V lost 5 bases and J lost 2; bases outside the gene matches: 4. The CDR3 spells CASSLIAGAYNEQFF. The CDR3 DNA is TGTGCCAGCAGTCTTATAGCGGGGGCCTACAATGAGCAGTTCTTC.

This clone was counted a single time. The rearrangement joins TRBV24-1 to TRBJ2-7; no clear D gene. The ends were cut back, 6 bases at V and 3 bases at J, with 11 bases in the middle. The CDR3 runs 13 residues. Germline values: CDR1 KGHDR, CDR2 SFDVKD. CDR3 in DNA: TGTGCCACCAGTCCCAGTAATGGCTACGAGCAGTACTTC. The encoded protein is CATSPSNGYEQYF.

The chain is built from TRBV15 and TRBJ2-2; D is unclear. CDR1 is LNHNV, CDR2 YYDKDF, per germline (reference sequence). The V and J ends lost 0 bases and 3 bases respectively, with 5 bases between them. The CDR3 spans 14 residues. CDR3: CATSRELDTGELFF. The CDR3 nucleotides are TGTGCCACCAGCAGAGAACTCGACACCGGGGAGCTGTTTTTT.

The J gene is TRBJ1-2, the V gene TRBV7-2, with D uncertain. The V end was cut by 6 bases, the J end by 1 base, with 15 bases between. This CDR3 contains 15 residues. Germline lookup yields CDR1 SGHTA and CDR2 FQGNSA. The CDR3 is CASSPNLADNYGYTF. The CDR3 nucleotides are TGTGCCAGCAGTCCCAATCTGGCAGATAACTATGGCTACACCTTC.

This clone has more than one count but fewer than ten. The CDR3 loop is CATSDHRGMGTDTQYF. The DNA of the CDR3 is TGTGCCACCAGTGATCACAGGGGTATGGGCACAGATACGCAGTATTTT. The V call is TRBV24-1, the J call TRBJ2-3, with TRBD1 matching over 7 bases. J was trimmed by 1 base and V by 3 bases; bases with no gene match: 6. CDR3 length: 16 amino acids. The germline V gene has CDR1 KGHDR and CDR2 SFDVKD.

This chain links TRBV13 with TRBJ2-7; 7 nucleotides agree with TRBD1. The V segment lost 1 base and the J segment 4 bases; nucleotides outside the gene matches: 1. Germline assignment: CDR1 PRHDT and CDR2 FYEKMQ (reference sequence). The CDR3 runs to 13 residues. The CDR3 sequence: CASSLDRGYEQYF. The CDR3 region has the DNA TGTGCCAGCAGCTTAGACAGGGGTTACGAGCAGTACTTC.

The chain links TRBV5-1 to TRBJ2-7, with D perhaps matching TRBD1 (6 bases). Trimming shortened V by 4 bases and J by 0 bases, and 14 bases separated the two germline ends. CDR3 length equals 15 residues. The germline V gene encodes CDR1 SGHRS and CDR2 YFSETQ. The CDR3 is CASSQTGRLSYEQYF. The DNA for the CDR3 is TGCGCCAGCAGCCAAACAGGGCGCCTCTCCTACGAGCAGTACTTC.

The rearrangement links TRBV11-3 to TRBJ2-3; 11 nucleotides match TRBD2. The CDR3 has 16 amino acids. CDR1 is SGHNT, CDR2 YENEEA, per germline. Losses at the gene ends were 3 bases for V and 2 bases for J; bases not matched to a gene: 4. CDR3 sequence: CASSLLAGGITDTQYF. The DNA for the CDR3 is TGTGCCAGCAGCTTGCTAGCGGGGGGCATCACAGATACGCAGTATTTT.

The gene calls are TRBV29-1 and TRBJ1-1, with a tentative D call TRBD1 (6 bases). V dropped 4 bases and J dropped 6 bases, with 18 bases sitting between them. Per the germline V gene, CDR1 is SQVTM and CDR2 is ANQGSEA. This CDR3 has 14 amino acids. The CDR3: CSVGQAGVMAEAFF. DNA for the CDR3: TGCAGCGTTGGACAGGCGGGAGTGATGGCTGAAGCTTTCTTT.

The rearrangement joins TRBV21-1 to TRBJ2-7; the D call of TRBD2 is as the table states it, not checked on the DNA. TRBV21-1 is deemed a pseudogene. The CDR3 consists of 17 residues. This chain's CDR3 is CASSKADAPSGSYEQYF. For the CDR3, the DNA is TGTGCCAGCAGCAAAGCTGATGCCCCTAGCGGCTCCTACGAGCAGTACTTC.

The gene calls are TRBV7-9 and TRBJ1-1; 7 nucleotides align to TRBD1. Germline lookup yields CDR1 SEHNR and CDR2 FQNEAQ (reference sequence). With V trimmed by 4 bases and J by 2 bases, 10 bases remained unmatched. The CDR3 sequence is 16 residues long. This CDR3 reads CASSSRQGGLNTEAFF. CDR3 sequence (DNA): TGTGCCAGCAGCTCTAGACAGGGAGGACTAAACACTGAAGCTTTCTTT.

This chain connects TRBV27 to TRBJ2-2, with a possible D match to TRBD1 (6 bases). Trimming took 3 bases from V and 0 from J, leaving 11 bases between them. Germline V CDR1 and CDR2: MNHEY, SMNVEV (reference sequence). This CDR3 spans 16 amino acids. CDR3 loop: CASSFPGAANTGELFF. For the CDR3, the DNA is TGTGCCAGCAGTTTCCCAGGGGCCGCGAACACCGGGGAGCTGTTTTTT.

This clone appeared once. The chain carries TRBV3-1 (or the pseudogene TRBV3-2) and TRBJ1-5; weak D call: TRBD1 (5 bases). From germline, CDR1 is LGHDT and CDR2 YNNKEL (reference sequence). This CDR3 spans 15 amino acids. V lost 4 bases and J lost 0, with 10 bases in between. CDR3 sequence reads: CASSLGGNSNQPQHF. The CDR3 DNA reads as TGTGCCAGCAGCCTCGGGGGAAATAGCAATCAGCCCCAGCATTTT.

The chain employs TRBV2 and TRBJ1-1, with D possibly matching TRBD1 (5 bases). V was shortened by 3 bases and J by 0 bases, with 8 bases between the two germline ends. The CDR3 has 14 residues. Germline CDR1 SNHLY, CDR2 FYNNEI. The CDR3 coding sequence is TGTGCCAGCAGTGATGACAGCATGAACACTGAAGCTTTCTTT. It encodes CASSDDSMNTEAFF. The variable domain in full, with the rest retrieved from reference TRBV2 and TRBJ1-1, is EPEVTQTPSHQVTQMGQEVILRCVPISNHLYFYWYRQILGQKVEFLVSFYNNEISEKSEIFDDQFSVERPDGSNFTLKIRSTKLEDSAMYFCASSDDSMNTEAFFGQGTRLTVV.

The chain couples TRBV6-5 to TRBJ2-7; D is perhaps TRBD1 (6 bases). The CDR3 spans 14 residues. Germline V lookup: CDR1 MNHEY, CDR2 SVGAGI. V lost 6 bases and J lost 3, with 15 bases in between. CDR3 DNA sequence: TGTGCCAGCAGCGTCGGGACACAAGTCTACGAGCAGTACTTC. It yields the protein CASSVGTQVYEQYF.

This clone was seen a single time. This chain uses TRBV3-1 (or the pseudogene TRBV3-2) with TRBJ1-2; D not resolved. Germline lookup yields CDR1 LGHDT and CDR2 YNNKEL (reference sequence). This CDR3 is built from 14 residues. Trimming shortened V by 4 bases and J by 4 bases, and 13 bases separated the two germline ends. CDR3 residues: CASSPSLNGYGYTF. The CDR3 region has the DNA TGTGCCAGCAGCCCCTCCCTGAACGGCTATGGCTACACCTTC.

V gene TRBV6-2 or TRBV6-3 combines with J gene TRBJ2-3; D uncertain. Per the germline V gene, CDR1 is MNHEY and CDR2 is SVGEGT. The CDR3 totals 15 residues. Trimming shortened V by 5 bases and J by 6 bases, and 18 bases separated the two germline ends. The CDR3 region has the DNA TGTGCCAGCAGTCAGGATTTCCCCGGTGTCGATACGCAGTATTTT. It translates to CASSQDFPGVDTQYF.

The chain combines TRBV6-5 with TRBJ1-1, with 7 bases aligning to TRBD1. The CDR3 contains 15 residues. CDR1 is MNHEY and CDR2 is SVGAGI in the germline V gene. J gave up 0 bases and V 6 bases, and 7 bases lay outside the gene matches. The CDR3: CASSPTGNMNTEAFF. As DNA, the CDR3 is TGTGCCAGCAGCCCGACAGGGAACATGAACACTGAAGCTTTCTTT.

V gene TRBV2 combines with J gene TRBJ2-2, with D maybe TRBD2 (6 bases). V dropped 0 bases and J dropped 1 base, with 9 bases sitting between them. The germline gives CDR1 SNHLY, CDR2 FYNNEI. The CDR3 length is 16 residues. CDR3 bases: TGTGCCAGCAGTGAAGCGGGACTGAGGAACACCGGGGAGCTGTTTTTT. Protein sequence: CASSEAGLRNTGELFF.

CDR3 DNA sequence: TGCGCCAGCAGCTCCCCTCTAGCGGGGGGCACAGATACGCAGTATTTT. Encoded protein: CASSSPLAGGTDTQYF. The chain uses TRBV5-1 and TRBJ2-3; 10 bases align to TRBD2. The CDR3 is 16 amino acids. V gave up 3 bases and J gave up 1 base; unmatched junction bases: 5. The germline V gene encodes CDR1 SGHRS and CDR2 YFSETQ. Complete variable domain (other parts from reference TRBV5-1 and TRBJ2-3): KAGVTQTPRYLIKTRGQQVTLSCSPISGHRSVSWYQQTPGQGLQFLFEYFSETQRNKGNFPGRFSGRQFSNSRSEMNVSTLELGDSALYLCASSSPLAGGTDTQYFGPGTRLTVL.

In DNA form, the CDR3 reads TGTGCCAGCAGCCTGGGACTCACGAACACTGAAGCTTTCTTT. This translates into CASSLGLTNTEAFF. This rearrangement joins TRBV13 to TRBJ1-1; tentatively, D is TRBD1 (5 bases). The germline CDR1 and CDR2 sequences are PRHDT and FYEKMQ (reference sequence). The V end lost 5 bases, the J end lost 1 base, and 11 bases lay between the germline ends. This CDR3 spans 14 amino acids.

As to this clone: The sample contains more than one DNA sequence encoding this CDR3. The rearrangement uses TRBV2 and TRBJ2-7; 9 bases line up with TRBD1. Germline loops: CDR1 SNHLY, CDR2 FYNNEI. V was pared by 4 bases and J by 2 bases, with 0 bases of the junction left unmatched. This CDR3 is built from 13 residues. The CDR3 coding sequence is TGTGCCAGCAGTGGACAGGGGGCCTACGAGCAGTACTTC. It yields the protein CASSGQGAYEQYF.

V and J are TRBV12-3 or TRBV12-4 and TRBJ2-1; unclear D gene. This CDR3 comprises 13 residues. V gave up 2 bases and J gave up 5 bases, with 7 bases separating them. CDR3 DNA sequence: TGTGCCAGCAGTTTACGCGGTAACAATGAGCAGTTCTTC. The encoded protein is CASSLRGNNEQFF.